This entry concerns a single T cell receptor (beta chain). These data are taken from a study of blood T cell repertoires in COVID-19. The overall study: Donors in the United States, Italy and Spain gave samples during acute or convalescent COVID-19. PBMCs, B-cell-depleted T cells, or T cells provided the cDNA or gDNA that made up the material.

V dropped 6 bases and J dropped 8 bases, with 7 bases sitting between them. The CDR3 loop spans 11 amino acids. Germline values: CDR1 MGHDK, CDR2 SYGVNS. The authors' processing: Reference gene primer amplification yielded estimated nucleated cell counts. Measured with immunoSEQ multiplex PCR; TCRdb has only the in-frame clones, and not every one. D and trimming were read from the DNA, whereas the V and J calls and clone size are those reported in that table. The profile shows roughly 56,000 clones, around four fifths of them singletons. The TCR originated in a man between 65 and 85 years old with acute or convalescent COVID-19. The rearrangement uses TRBV25-1 and TRBJ1-4; unclear D gene. The specimen sequenced was peripheral blood. The CDR3 reads CASRTGEKLFF. The DNA for the CDR3 is TGTGCCAGCAGGACGGGGGAAAAACTGTTTTTT.